This T cell receptor (beta chain) was found in a study of identical twins (TCRdb year 2016). The study in broad terms: The study deep-sequenced TCR alpha and beta repertoires from monozygotic twins, unrelated adults of various ages and cord blood to test whether fetal clonotypes persist. Replicate twin experiments were performed at different times using different library preparation protocols to rule out contamination.

Trimmed from V: 4 bases; trimmed from J: 4 bases; junction bases lacking a gene match: 5. The germline V gene gives CDR1 as LGHNA and CDR2 as YSLEER. Counted from cysteine to phenylalanine, this CDR3 has 16 amino acids. Only the CDR3 part of the read is kept: 48 bases, read in frame from the first base. The library was obtained by 5' RACE. TCRdb names Illumina HiSeq 2000 as the instrument used. A universal primer binding site was introduced by template switching, and a unique molecular identifier was present in the final cDNA, enabling accurate counting of TCR cDNA molecules. Specific primers in the conserved constant-segment region were used to synthesize first-strand cDNA for TCR alpha and beta chains. To control for contamination, every cDNA library was double barcoded, receiving both a SMART-Mk sample barcode and Illumina barcodes. TruSeq adapter sequences and Illumina sample barcodes were added in two successive PCR steps. The Illumina HiSeq platform was used with custom primers to sequence TCR alpha and beta cDNA libraries. The original methods were these. Raw reads were processed with MiGEC to extract unique molecular identifiers, and MiXCR was used to determine CDR3 positions. For each individual, recombination models were inferred using an EM algorithm with the repgenHMM and IGoR tools. The tcR package in R was used for shared clonotype analysis, with sharing normalized by the product of cloneset sizes. Out-of-frame nonproductive sequences were analyzed to study raw recombination free of thymic and clonal selection effects. The raw public data were reprocessed by TCRdb itself: fastp quality trimming at Q25, MiXCR clonotype calling, in-frame beta chains only. Identical CDR3 protein sequences are pooled into one entry, listed with their most common genes and DNA. The V and J calls were not made by the authors but by TCRdb's processing. Within this sample are about 210,000 distinct CDR3 sequences, with approximately 9% of them counted one time only. Of the sample, 5% to 6% is held by the ten largest clones.

Study-wide conclusions, independent of this receptor: Abundant cord blood beta clonotypes carried fewer insertions; young adult naive repertoires showed a weaker similar trend, while memory repertoires showed none. A weaker excess of twin sharing was found in beta out-of-frame sequences because the signal-to-noise ratio was lowered by fewer shared sequences. Compared with coincidental sharing between unrelated individuals, out-of-frame TCR alpha sequences shared between twins showed an excess of sequences with low generation probability. In monozygotic twins, out-of-frame TCR alpha sharing was systematically underestimated by recombination models, although the models agreed with sharing between unrelated individuals. Because the same donors could not be followed over many years, conclusions were based on cross-sectional statistical analysis. Invariant T cells such as MAIT and iNKT could partly confound zero-insertion analyses, although diverse VJ usage argued against such confounding for most clonotypes.

As to this clonotype: Its antigen remains unidentified. No base quality values were provided; no much bigger clone lies one nucleotide off.

Every donor was a healthy Caucasian. Miltenyi CD45RO+ enrichment and human naive T-cell isolation kits were used to isolate memory (CD45RO+) and naive T cells from PBMC. Material: memory (CD45RO+) T cells sorted from blood. According to the study, the label for this sample's cell subset or site signals: CD45RO+ enriched T cells. The chain couples TRBV4-3 to TRBJ2-1, and 12 junctional nucleotides match TRBD2. The sequence derives from a woman under 30 in good health. CDR3 reads: CASSLQGLAGYNEQFF. In nucleotide form, the sequence is TGCGCCAGCAGCCTCCAAGGACTAGCGGGGTACAATGAGCAGTTCTTC.